This entry features one T cell receptor beta chain sequence. Antigen specificity is unknown. This sample is part of a study of long-term antiretroviral therapy in people with HIV. Study results and limitations: Controls exceeded HIV repertoires in CDR3 length range.

Version v3.0 of the immunoSEQ assay ran at survey level. Sequencing was designed to cover roughly 40,000-50,000 T-cell genomes in each sample. Assay: immunoSEQ multiplex PCR; the TCRdb copy retains only in-frame clones and omits some. Of roughly 15,000 clones detected, over 70% appear once; the ten largest clones hold roughly 15%. This CDR3 region has 13 residues. In germline, CDR1 is WSHSY, CDR2 SAAADI. Losses at the gene ends were 6 bases for V and 4 bases for J; bases not matched to a gene: 5. Specimens carried about 0.95-11 million cryopreserved PBMC before DNA extraction. The V and J genes are TRBV10-2 and TRBJ2-7; the match to TRBD2 covers 8 bases. The receptor was isolated from a man aged 25 to 40 with HIV. The sample consisted of unsorted PBMCs, taken 1.2 years before starting antiretroviral therapy. The CDR3 nucleotides read TGCGCCAGCAGCTCGGGGGGGTCGTACGAGCAGTACTTC. It translates to CASSSGGSYEQYF.